Below are 20 T cell receptor beta chains sequenced from a single sample in a study of blood T cell repertoires in COVID-19. Here immunoSEQ multiplex PCR was the method, and the copy in TCRdb shows in-frame clones only, minus some. The sample has about 64,000 clones, about 93% seen once; the top ten hold about 9.1%. The sequencing sample was made of peripheral blood. These receptor sequences come from a woman of 80 years or more with active COVID-19.

The chain links TRBV28 to TRBJ2-7; the match to TRBD1 covers 9 bases. V lost 4 bases and J lost 6; bases outside the gene matches: 10. The CDR3 spans 15 residues. From germline, CDR1 is MDHEN and CDR2 SYDVKM. The CDR3 region has the DNA TGTGCCAGCAGTTCGTTTAACAGGGGGCGCGGCGAGCAGTACGTC. It specifies CASSSFNRGRGEQYV.

The chain uses TRBV28 and TRBJ2-5; 8 nucleotides line up with TRBD2. The junction had 3 bases not matched to a gene; V was cut back by 7 bases and J by 5 bases. Germline loops: CDR1 MDHEN, CDR2 SYDVKM. The CDR3 has 12 amino acids. CDR3 in DNA: TGTGCCAGCACGGGGGGGCACGAGACCCAGTACTTC. Amino acid sequence: CASTGGHETQYF.

This sequence joins TRBV6-5 and TRBJ1-1, with 7 nucleotides matching TRBD1. After removal of 5 bases from V and 6 bases from J, the junction contained 12 bases not matched to a gene. The CDR3 is 15 amino acids. Germline V CDR1 and CDR2: MNHEY, SVGAGI. The CDR3 DNA reads as TGTGCCAGCAGTCCCCGCGCAGGGGGAAGCGCTGAAGCTTTCTTT. Translation gives CASSPRAGGSAEAFF.

The chain recombines TRBV24-1 with TRBJ2-1; D is possibly TRBD1 (6 bases). The CDR3 runs to 13 residues. Germline loops: CDR1 KGHDR, CDR2 SFDVKD. Trimming stripped 11 bases from V and 8 bases from J, with 18 bases between. The CDR3 region has the DNA TGTGCCATCCAAGCGGACAGTCGCCATGAGCAGTTCTTC. Translating gives CAIQADSRHEQFF.

The rearrangement links TRBV5-5 to TRBJ1-3; D gene unclear. The CDR3 spans 16 residues. Germline V CDR1 and CDR2: SGHKS, YYEKEE (reference sequence). V was clipped by 4 bases and J by 4 bases, with 18 bases between them. The CDR3 region is CASSPTRPGEGNTIYF. The CDR3 region has the DNA TGTGCCAGCAGCCCGACGCGCCCCGGGGAGGGAAACACCATATATTTT. The whole variable domain, filled in from reference TRBV5-5 and TRBJ1-3, reads DAGVTQSPTHLIKTRGQQVTLRCSPISGHKSVSWYQQVLGQGPQFIFQYYEKEERGRGNFPDRFSARQFPNYSSELNVNALLLGDSALYLCASSPTRPGEGNTIYFGEGSWLTVV.

V and J are TRBV6-5 and TRBJ1-4; D is perhaps TRBD1 (5 bases). This CDR3 region has 13 residues. The germline V gene has CDR1 MNHEY and CDR2 SVGAGI. With 7 bases removed from V and 7 bases from J, the gap between germline ends came to 13 bases. CDR3 nucleotides: TGTGCCAGCATACGGCAGGGAGGTGAAAAACTGTTTTTT. Translating it yields CASIRQGGEKLFF.

The V call is TRBV10-2, the J call TRBJ1-4, with D unresolved. Germline CDR1 is WSHSY and CDR2 is SAAADI. Trimming left V 3 bases short and J 8 bases short, with 13 bases between. CDR3 length equals 14 residues. The CDR3 DNA is TGCGCCAGCAGTGACGTCAGACGGGAAGAAAAACTGTTTTTT. This translates into CASSDVRREEKLFF.

CDR3 in amino acids: CSAWGDGYGYTF. The CDR3 DNA is TGCAGCGCCTGGGGGGACGGCTATGGCTACACCTTC. The chain links TRBV29-1 to TRBJ1-2; the D gene is possibly TRBD1 (5 bases). CDR3 length: 12 residues. Trimming took off 7 bases at V and 4 bases at J, with 13 bases between the two ends. Per germline, CDR1 SQVTM and CDR2 ANQGSEA.

This clone was detected once. The chain links TRBV2 to TRBJ2-1; TRBD2 matches 10 bases. With 2 bases clipped from V and 8 bases from J, the junction kept 6 bases outside the gene matches. CDR3 length: 15 residues. The V gene's germline CDR1 is SNHLY and CDR2 FYNNEI. The CDR3 nucleotides read TGTGCCAGCAGTGAACTGGCTAGCGGGAGCTATGAGCAGTTCTTC. Its translation is CASSELASGSYEQFF.

In its sample, this clone was seen once. The chain is built from TRBV11-2 and TRBJ1-4; 7 bases are shared with TRBD1. With 5 bases clipped from V and 6 bases from J, the junction kept 12 bases outside the gene matches. CDR1 and CDR2 (germline): SGHAT, FQNNGV. CDR3 length equals 16 residues. DNA for the CDR3: TGTGCCAGCAGCATAAGGACAGGTAGCGGGGATGAAAAACTGTTTTTT. Protein sequence: CASSIRTGSGDEKLFF.

The rearrangement joins TRBV6-5 to TRBJ2-3, with a tentative D call TRBD1 (6 bases). This CDR3 is 15 amino acids long. Trimming left V 11 bases short and J 1 base short, with 19 bases between. Germline V gene data show CDR1 as MNHEY and CDR2 as SVGAGI. The CDR3 loop reads CASNTQGKGTDTQYF. In DNA, the CDR3 is TGTGCCTCCAACACACAGGGAAAGGGCACAGATACGCAGTATTTT.

V and J are TRBV10-1 and TRBJ2-2, with 10 bases matching TRBD1. V lost 4 bases, J lost 1 base, and 3 bases stayed unmatched. Germline assignment: CDR1 WNHNN and CDR2 SYGVQD (reference sequence). The CDR3 is 16 amino acids. For the CDR3, the DNA is TGCGCCAGCAGTGCCCGGGACAGGGGGAACACCGGGGAGCTGTTTTTT. Its protein product is CASSARDRGNTGELFF.

The J gene is TRBJ2-7, the V gene TRBV5-1, with a possible D match to TRBD2 (6 bases). V was clipped by 3 bases and J by 6 bases, with 16 bases between them. This CDR3 contains 14 residues. Germline assignment: CDR1 SGHRS and CDR2 YFSETQ. Here the CDR3 reads CASSSSRTTSEQYF. CDR3 DNA: TGCGCCAGCAGCTCCTCGAGGACTACCTCCGAGCAGTACTTC.

The chain is built from TRBV5-1 and TRBJ1-2; D ambiguous. The germline CDR1 and CDR2 sequences are SGHRS and YFSETQ. With 4 bases removed from V and 7 bases from J, the gap between germline ends came to 17 bases. The CDR3 has 14 amino acids. Here the CDR3 reads CASSPEGGPFGYTF. CDR3 DNA: TGCGCCAGCAGCCCTGAAGGAGGGCCATTTGGCTACACCTTC.

The chain employs TRBV14 and TRBJ1-2; 10 nucleotides match TRBD1. V was pared by 2 bases and J by 4 bases, with 7 bases of the junction left unmatched. Germline V CDR1 and CDR2: SGHDN, FVKESK. The CDR3 sequence is 16 residues long. CDR3 amino acids: CASSQRGQGVIYGYTF. CDR3 DNA sequence: TGTGCCAGCAGCCAAAGAGGACAGGGGGTTATCTATGGCTACACCTTC.

V is TRBV13 and J is TRBJ1-6, with TRBD1 identical over 7 bases. The V and J ends lost 4 bases and 0 bases, in that order; junction bases with no gene match: 3. Germline lookup yields CDR1 PRHDT and CDR2 FYEKMQ (reference sequence). The CDR3 contains 16 residues. The CDR3 region has the DNA TGTGCCAGCAGCTCAACAGGGGCCTCCTATAATTCACCCCTCCACTTT. It yields the protein CASSSTGASYNSPLHF.

This clone was picked up one time. This chain connects TRBV5-1 to TRBJ1-2, with TRBD1 identical over 7 bases. The CDR3 extends over 14 amino acids. Per the germline V gene, CDR1 is SGHRS and CDR2 is YFSETQ. The junction had 4 bases not matched to a gene; V was cut back by 3 bases and J by 2 bases. CDR3 DNA sequence: TGCGCCAGCAGCTGGGGGACAGCCAACTATGGCTACACCTTC. Translating it yields CASSWGTANYGYTF.

The chain recombines TRBV4-1 with TRBJ1-4; D gene unclear. The germline gives CDR1 MGHRA, CDR2 YSYEKL. This CDR3 is 15 amino acids long. Between the trimmed V and J ends, which lost 1 base and 4 bases, there was a span of 10 bases. The CDR3 DNA reads TGCGCCAGCAGCCAAGTGCGGGTCATTAATGAAAAACTGTTTTTT. It is translated as CASSQVRVINEKLFF.

The chain carries TRBV6-5 and TRBJ1-6, with 9 bases that match TRBD1. V was clipped by 7 bases and J by 9 bases; unmatched bases: 4. Germline CDR1 is MNHEY and CDR2 is SVGAGI. The CDR3 extends over 13 amino acids. The CDR3: CASTRQGVSPLHF. The CDR3 nucleotides read TGTGCCAGCACACGACAGGGGGTTTCACCCCTCCACTTT.

The chain uses TRBV5-5 and TRBJ2-3; the D gene is possibly TRBD1 (6 bases). Germline V gene sequence: CDR1 SGHKS, CDR2 YYEKEE (reference sequence). The V gene lost 4 bases and the J gene lost 0 bases, with 15 bases spanning the gap. The CDR3 consists of 16 residues. This CDR3 reads CASSQIGQSSTDTQYF. CDR3 coding DNA: TGTGCCAGCAGCCAAATAGGACAGTCTAGCACAGATACGCAGTATTTT.